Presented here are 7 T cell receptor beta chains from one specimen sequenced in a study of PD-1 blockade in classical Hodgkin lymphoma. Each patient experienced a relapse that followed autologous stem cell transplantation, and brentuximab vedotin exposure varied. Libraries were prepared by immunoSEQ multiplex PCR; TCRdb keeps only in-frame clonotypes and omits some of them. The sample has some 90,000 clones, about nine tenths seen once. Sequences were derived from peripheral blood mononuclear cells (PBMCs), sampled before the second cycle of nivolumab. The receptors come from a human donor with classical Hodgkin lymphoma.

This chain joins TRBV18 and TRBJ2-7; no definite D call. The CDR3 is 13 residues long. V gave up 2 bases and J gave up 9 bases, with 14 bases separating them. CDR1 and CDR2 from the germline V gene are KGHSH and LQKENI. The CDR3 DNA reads TGTGCCAGCTCACCATCCGACCCGCTGGGGCAGTACTTC. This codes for CASSPSDPLGQYF. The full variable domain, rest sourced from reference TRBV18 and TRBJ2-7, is NAGVMQNPRHLVRRRGQEARLRCSPMKGHSHVYWYRQLPEEGLKFMVYLQKENIIDESGMPKERFSAEFPKEGPSILRIQQVVRGDSAAYFCASSPSDPLGQYFGPGTRLTVT.

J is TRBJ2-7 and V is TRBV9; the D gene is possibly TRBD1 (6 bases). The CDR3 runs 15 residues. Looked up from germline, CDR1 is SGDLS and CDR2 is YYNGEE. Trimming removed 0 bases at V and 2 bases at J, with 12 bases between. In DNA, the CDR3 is TGTGCCAGCAGCGTAGCTGGGACAAGTACCTACGAGCAGTACTTC. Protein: CASSVAGTSTYEQYF.

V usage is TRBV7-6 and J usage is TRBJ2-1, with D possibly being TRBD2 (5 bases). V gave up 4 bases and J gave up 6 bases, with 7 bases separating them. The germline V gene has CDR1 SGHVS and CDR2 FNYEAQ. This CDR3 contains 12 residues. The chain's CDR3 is CASSWTGNEQFF. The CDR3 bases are TGTGCCAGCAGCTGGACTGGCAATGAGCAGTTCTTC.

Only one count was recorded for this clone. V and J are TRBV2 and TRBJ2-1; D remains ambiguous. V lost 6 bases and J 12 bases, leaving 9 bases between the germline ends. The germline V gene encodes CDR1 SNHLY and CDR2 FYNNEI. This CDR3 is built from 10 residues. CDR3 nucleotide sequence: TGTGCCAGCAGAAAAGCCGGGCAGTTCTTC. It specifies CASRKAGQFF.

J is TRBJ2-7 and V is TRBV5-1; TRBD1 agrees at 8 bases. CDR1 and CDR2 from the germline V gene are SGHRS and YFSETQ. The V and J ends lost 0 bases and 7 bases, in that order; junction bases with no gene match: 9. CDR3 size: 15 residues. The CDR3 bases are TGCGCCAGCAGCTTGGAGACAGGGGCGAGCGGGGAGCAGTACTTC. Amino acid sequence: CASSLETGASGEQYF.

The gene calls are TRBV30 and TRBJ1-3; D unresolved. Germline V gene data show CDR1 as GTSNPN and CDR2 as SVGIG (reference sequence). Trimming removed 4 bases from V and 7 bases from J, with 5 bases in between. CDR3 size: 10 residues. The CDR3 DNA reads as TGTGCCTGGACCGGGAACACCATATATTTT. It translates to CAWTGNTIYF.

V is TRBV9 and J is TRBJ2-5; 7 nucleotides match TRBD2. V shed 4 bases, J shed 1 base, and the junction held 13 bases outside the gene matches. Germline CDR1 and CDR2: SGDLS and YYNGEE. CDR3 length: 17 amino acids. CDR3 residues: CASSHNLGRAPQETQYF. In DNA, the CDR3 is TGTGCCAGCAGCCACAACTTGGGGAGGGCCCCCCAAGAGACCCAGTACTTC.